This paragraph covers one TCR beta chain sequence. These data originate in a study of T-cell memory formation after mild COVID-19. There are 15 residues in the CDR3. From germline, CDR1 is SGHAT and CDR2 FQNNGV. J gave up 8 bases and V 1 base, and 5 bases lay outside the gene matches. MiXCR, applied by TCRdb to the 5' RACE reads, yields one record per CDR3 protein. There are 250,000 to 350,000 distinct CDR3 sequences in the sample; around 19% occur only once, and around 21% lies in the top ten. The chain couples TRBV11-2 to TRBJ2-1; 10 positions match TRBD2. The specimen was PBMCs or a T cell subset sorted from them (not recorded which). This sequence was found in a man aged 18 to 29 who had mild COVID-19 (a few samples of this study predate the infection). Cell type and time point are not known. The CDR3 nucleotides read TGTGCCAGCAGCTTAGGGGTTCTAGCGGGGGATGAGCAGTTCTTC. The encoded protein is CASSLGVLAGDEQFF. Looking up the rest from reference TRBV11-2 and TRBJ2-1 gives the full variable domain: EAGVAQSPRYKIIEKRQSVAFWCNPISGHATLYWYQQILGQGPKLLIQFQNNGVVDDSQLPKDRFSAERLKGVDSTLKIQPAKLEDSAVYLCASSLGVLAGDEQFFGPGTRLTVL.